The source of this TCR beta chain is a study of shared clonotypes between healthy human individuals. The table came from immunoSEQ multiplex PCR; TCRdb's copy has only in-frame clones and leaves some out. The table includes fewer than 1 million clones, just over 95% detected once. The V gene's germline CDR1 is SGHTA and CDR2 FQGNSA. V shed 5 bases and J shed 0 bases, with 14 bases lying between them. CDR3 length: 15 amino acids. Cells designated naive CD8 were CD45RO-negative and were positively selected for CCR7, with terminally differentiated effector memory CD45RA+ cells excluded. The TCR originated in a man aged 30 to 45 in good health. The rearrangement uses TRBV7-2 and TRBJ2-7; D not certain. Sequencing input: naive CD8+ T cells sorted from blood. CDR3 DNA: TGTGCCAGCAGCCTACTAAGGGTGAGCTCCTACGAGCAGTACTTC. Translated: CASSLLRVSSYEQYF.